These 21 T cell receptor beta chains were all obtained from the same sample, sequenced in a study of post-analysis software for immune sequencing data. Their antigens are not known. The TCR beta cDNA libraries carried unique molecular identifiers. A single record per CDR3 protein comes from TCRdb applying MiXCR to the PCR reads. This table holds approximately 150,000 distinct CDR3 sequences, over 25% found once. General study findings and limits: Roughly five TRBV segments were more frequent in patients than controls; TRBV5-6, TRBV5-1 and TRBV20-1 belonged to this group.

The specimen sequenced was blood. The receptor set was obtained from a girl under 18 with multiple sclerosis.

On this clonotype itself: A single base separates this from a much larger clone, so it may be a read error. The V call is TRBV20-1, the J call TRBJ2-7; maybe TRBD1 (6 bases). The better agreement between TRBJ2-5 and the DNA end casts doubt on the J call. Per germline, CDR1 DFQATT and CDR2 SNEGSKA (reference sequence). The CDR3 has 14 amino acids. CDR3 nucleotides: TGCGGTGCTAGAGACCCCAGGGGCCGAGAGACCCAGTACTTC. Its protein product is CGARDPRGRETQYF.

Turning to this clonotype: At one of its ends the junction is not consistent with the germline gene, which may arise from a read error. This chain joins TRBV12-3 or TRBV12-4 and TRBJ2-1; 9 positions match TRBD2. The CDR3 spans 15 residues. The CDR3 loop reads CASSSNSGGYNGQFF. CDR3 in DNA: TGTGCCAGCAGCTCCAATAGCGGGGGCTACAATGGGCAGTTCTTC.

The CDR3 DNA follows: TGCGCCAGCGGGGTCGGGCTAGCGGGAGAAGAGACCCAGTACTTC. Amino acid sequence: CASGVGLAGEETQYF. This chain uses TRBV4-1 with TRBJ2-5, with 10 positions matching TRBD2. The CDR3 is made up of 15 amino acids. The germline gives CDR1 MGHRA, CDR2 YSYEKL. Losses at the gene ends were 8 bases for V and 3 bases for J; bases not matched to a gene: 9.

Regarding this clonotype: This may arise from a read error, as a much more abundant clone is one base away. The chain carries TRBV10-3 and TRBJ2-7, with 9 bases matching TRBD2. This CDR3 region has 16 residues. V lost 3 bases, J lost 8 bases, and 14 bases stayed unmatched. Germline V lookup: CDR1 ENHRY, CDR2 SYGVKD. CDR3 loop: CAISDSGSGSAGKQYF. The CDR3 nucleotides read TGTGCCATCAGTGATAGCGGGAGCGGATCGGCGGGGAAGCAGTACTTC.

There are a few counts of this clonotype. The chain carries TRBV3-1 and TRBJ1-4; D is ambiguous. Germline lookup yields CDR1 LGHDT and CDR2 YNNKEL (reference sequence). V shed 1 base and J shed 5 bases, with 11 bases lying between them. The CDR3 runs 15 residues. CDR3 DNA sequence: TGTGCCAGCAGCCAAGTATCGGGTGTAAATGAAAAACTGTTTTTT. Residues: CASSQVSGVNEKLFF.

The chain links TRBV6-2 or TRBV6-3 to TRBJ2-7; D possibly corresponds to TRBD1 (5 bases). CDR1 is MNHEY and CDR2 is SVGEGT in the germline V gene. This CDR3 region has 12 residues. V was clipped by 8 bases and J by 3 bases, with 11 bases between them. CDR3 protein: CASSKGNYEQYF. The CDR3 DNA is TGTGCCAGCTCAAAGGGGAACTACGAGCAGTACTTC.

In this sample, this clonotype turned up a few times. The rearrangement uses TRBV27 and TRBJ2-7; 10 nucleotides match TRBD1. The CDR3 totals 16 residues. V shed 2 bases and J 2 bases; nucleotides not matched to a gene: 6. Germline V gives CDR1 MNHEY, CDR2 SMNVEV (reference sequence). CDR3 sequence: CASSLKGQGRPYEQYF. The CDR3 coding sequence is TGTGCCAGCAGTTTAAAGGGACAGGGGCGGCCCTACGAGCAGTACTTC.

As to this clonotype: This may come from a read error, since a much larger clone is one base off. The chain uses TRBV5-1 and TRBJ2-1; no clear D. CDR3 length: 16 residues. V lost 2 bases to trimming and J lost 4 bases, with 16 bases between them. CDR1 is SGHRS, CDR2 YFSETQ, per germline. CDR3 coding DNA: TGCGCCAGCAGCTTTATGGCGTTTGTCAATTACAATGAGCAGTTCTTC. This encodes CASSFMAFVNYNEQFF.

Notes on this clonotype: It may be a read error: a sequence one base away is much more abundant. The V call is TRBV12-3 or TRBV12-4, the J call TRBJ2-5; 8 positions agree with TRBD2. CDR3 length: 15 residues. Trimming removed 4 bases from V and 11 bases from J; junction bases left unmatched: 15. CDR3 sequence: CASSSGTRAWDEQYF. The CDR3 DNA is TGTGCCAGCAGTTCCGGGACTAGGGCGTGGGATGAGCAGTACTTC.

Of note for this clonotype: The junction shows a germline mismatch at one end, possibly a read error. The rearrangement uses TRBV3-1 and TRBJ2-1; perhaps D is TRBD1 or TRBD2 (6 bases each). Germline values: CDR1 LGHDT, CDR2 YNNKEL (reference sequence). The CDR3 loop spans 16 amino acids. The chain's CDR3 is CASQGGPLGVYNEQCF. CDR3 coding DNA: TGTGCCAGCCAAGGGGGGCCCTTGGGGGTCTACAATGAGCAGTGCTTC.

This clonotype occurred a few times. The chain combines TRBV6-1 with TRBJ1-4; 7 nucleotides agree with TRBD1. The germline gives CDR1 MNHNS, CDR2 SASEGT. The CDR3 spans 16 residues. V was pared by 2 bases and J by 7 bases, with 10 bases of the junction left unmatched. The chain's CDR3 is CASSESQRGRGEKLFF. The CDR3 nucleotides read TGTGCCAGCAGTGAATCGCAGAGGGGGCGGGGTGAAAAACTGTTTTTT.

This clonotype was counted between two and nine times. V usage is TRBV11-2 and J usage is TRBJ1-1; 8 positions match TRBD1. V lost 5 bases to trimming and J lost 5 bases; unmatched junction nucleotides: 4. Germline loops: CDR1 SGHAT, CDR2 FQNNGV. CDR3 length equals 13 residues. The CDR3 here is CASSADRETEAFF. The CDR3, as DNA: TGTGCCAGCAGCGCGGACAGGGAAACTGAAGCTTTCTTT.

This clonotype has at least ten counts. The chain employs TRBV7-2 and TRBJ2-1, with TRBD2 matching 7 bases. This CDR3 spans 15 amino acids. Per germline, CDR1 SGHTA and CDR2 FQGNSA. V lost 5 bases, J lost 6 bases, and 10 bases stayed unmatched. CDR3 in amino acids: CASSGLAETGNEQFF. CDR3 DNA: TGTGCCAGCAGCGGGCTAGCGGAGACGGGCAATGAGCAGTTCTTC.

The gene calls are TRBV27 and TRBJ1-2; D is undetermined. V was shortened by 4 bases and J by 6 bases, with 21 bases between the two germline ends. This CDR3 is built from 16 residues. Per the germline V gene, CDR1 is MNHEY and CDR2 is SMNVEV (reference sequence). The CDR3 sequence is CASSSTRTLAGDGYTF. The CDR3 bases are TGTGCCAGCAGTTCAACCAGGACGCTGGCCGGGGATGGCTACACCTTC.

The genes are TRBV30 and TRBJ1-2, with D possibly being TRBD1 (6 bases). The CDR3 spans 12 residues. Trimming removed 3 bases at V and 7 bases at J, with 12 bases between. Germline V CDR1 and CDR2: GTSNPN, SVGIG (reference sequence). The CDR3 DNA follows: TGTGCCTGGAGGACAGGAGGTAGTGGCTACACCTTC. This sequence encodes CAWRTGGSGYTF.

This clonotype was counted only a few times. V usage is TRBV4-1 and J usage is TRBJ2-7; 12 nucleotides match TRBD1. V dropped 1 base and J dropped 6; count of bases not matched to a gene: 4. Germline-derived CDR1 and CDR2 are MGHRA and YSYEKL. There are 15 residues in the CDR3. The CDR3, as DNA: TGCGCCAGCAGCCAAGGCGGGACAGGGGGCGGCGAGCAGTACTTC. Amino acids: CASSQGGTGGGEQYF.

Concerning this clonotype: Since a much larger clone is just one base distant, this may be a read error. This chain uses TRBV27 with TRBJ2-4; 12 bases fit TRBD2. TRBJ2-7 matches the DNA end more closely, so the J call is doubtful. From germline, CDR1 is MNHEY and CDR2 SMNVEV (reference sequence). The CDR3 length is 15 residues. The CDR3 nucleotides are TGTGCCAGCAACACAGGACTAGCGGGACACTACGAGCAGTACTTC. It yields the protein CASNTGLAGHYEQYF.

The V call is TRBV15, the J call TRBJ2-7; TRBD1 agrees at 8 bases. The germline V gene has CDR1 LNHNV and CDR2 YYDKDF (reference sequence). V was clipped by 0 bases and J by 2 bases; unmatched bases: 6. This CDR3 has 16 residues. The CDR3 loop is CATSRDQGALTYEQYF. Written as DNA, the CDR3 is TGTGCCACCAGCAGAGATCAGGGGGCCTTGACCTACGAGCAGTACTTC. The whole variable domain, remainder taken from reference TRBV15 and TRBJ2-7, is DAMVIQNPRYQVTQFGKPVTLSCSQTLNHNVMYWYQQKSSQAPKLLFHYYDKDFNNEADTPDNFQSRRPNTSFCFLDIRSPGLGDTAMYLCATSRDQGALTYEQYFGPGTRLTVT.

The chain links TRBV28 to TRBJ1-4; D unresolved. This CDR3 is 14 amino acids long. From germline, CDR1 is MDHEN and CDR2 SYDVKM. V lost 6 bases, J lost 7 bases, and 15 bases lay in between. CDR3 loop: CASSWESLGEKLFF. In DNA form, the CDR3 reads TGTGCCAGCAGCTGGGAGTCCCTAGGTGAAAAACTGTTTTTT.

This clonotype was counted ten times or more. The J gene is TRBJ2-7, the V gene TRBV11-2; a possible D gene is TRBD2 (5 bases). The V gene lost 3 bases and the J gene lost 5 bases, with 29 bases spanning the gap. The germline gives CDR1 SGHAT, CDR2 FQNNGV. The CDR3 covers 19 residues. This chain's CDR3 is CASSFDRYSSPGRANEQYF. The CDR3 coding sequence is TGTGCCAGCAGCTTCGATAGATACTCAAGTCCTGGGAGAGCGAACGAGCAGTACTTC.

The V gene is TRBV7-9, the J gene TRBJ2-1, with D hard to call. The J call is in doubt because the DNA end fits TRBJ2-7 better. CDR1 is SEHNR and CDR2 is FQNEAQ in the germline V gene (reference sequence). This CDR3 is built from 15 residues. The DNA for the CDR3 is TGTGCCAGCAGCTCACTCTTTTCAGAGCCTGAACAGCAGTACTTC. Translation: CASSSLFSEPEQQYF.